This T cell receptor beta chain was documented in a study of OX40 agonist ivuxolimab in advanced cancers. The wider study: Patients' therapy was ivuxolimab, an antibody that acts as an agonist of OX40 (CD134). Recorded diagnoses for dose-escalation patients were hepatocellular carcinoma, melanoma, renal cell or head and neck cancer. Points from the study as a whole: Normalized T-cell clonal expansion was also low in some nonresponders.

On this clone itself: The antigen is unknown.

This CDR3 spans 15 amino acids. J gave up 6 bases and V 7 bases, and 13 bases lay outside the gene matches. Germline CDR1 reads MDHEN; CDR2 reads SYDVKM. With baseline, cycle 4 day 1, and cycle 7 day 1 as timepoints, blood was sampled. Clones were sequenced by immunoSEQ multiplex PCR, and TCRdb holds only the in-frame ones, with some missing. This sample has some 87,000 clones, with roughly 91% found just once. The sequence derives from an adult with an advanced solid tumor such as melanoma, head and neck, liver or kidney cancer. The V and J genes are TRBV28 and TRBJ2-7; TRBD1 agrees at 9 bases. Sample: CD4+ or CD8+ T cells sorted from blood, taken in a trial of the OX40 agonist ivuxolimab. CDR3 nucleotide sequence: TGTGCCAGCATCGTGGGGGGACAGGGTTTTTCCGAGCAGTACTTC. Amino acid sequence: CASIVGGQGFSEQYF.